This is a list of T cell receptor beta chains from one sample in a study of PD-1 blockade in classical Hodgkin lymphoma. The method was immunoSEQ multiplex PCR; TCRdb's version includes in-frame clones alone and lacks a portion of them. The table includes fewer than 40,000 clones, 85% to 95% detected once. Sequencing was performed on peripheral blood mononuclear cells (PBMCs). These receptors came from a human donor with classical Hodgkin lymphoma. The CDR3 runs from the conserved cysteine through the conserved F or W. The order of the fields is CDR3 length, V gene, clone size, D gene, J gene, CDR3 DNA, CDR3 protein. The D gene is left open where the match is weak. Clone size is not always given. Where it is, it says once, few, many or a class for expanded clones.

>14|TRBV2|.|.|TRBJ2-7
TGTGCCAGCAGTGAAGGGGTACTTGGATACGAGCAGTACTTC
CASSEGVLGYEQYF
>12|TRBV7-9|.|.|TRBJ1-2
TGTGCCAGCAGCTTAGAGTTGGGTGGCTACACCTTC
CASSLELGGYTF
>13|TRBV6-1|.|TRBD1|TRBJ1-1
TGTGCCGGTGGAAGGGACAGGGCGTCTGAAGCTTTCTTT
CAGGRDRASEAFF
>14|TRBV4-1|.|.|TRBJ2-1
TGCGCCAGCAGCCAAGTTGGGGGTCGAAATGAGCAGTTCTTC
CASSQVGGRNEQFF
>14|TRBV4-1|.|.|TRBJ1-1
TGCGCCAGCAGCCATGTCATGGCCTACACTGAAGCTTTCTTT
CASSHVMAYTEAFF
>13|TRBV5-1|.|.|TRBJ2-1
TGCGCCAGCAGCTTGGCCGGCAACAATGAGCAGTTCTTC
CASSLAGNNEQFF
>15|TRBV27|.|.|TRBJ2-7
TGTGCCAGCAGTTCAAGTTGGGGGAGTTCCTACGAGCAGTACTTC
CASSSSWGSSYEQYF
>17|TRBV5-6|.|.|TRBJ2-2
TGTGCCAGCAGCCTGGGGCCCCCGACAGCCAACACCGGGGAGCTGTTTTTT
CASSLGPPTANTGELFF
>16|TRBV19|.|TRBD1|TRBJ2-5
TGTGCCAGTAGTATAGTTCCCCAGACAGGGGAGGAGACCCAGTACTTC
CASSIVPQTGEETQYF
>21|TRBV21-1|.|.|TRBJ2-5
TGTGCCAGCAGCAAAGGGTTCCCTATCCGCGGAGACAGGGGCCACCAAGAGACCCAGTACTTC
CASSKGFPIRGDRGHQETQYF
>11|TRBV20-1|.|.|TRBJ1-1
TGCAGTGCTCCAAGGGGAACTGAAGCTTTCTTT
CSAPRGTEAFF
>11|TRBV10-2|.|.|TRBJ2-1
TGCGCCACCCCGGGCAGTCTAATAGGGTTCTTC
CATPGSLIGFF
>16|TRBV5-4|.|.|TRBJ2-1
TGTGCCAGCAGCTTGTGGGGGGTCCTGAATTACAATGAGCAGTTCTTC
CASSLWGVLNYNEQFF
>14|TRBV2|.|TRBD2|TRBJ2-7
TGTGCCAGCAGCTTAGCGGGAGGCCCACTCGAGCAGTACTTC
CASSLAGGPLEQYF
>12|TRBV6-1|.|.|TRBJ1-3
TGTGCCAGCAGCGAACATTCGGACACCATATATTTT
CASSEHSDTIYF
>12|TRBV6-5|.|.|TRBJ2-7
TGTGCCAGCAGTTCCCACTACTACGAGCAGTACTTC
CASSSHYYEQYF
>17|TRBV28|.|TRBD1|TRBJ2-7
TGTGCCAGCAGTCGACAGGGCCCTGATTTGAGGCCTTACGAGCAGTACTTC
CASSRQGPDLRPYEQYF
>15|TRBV2|.|TRBD1|TRBJ1-1
TGTGCCAGCAGTGAAGATCAGGCGGGGACAGCTGAAGCTTTCTTT
CASSEDQAGTAEAFF
>17|TRBV27|.|.|TRBJ2-1
TGTGCCAGCAGTTTATGGTTCTCGGGAGACTCGTTCAATGAGCAGTTCTTC
CASSLWFSGDSFNEQFF
>15|TRBV7-7|.|TRBD1|TRBJ2-1
TGTGCTAGCAGCCCGGACAGGGGGGCTGGGTTCGAGCAGTTCTTC
CASSPDRGAGFEQFF
>13|TRBV5-1|.|TRBD1|TRBJ2-7
TGCGCCAGCAGGAGACAGGGCACCTACGAGCAGTACTTC
CASRRQGTYEQYF
>13|TRBV6-6|.|.|TRBJ1-5
TGTGCCAGCAGTTCCAAACGGGTGGAGCCCCAGCATTTT
CASSSKRVEPQHF
>13|TRBV7-6|.|TRBD2|TRBJ2-7
TGTGCCAGCAGCTTAGGCCCGGGGGGGGAGCAGTACTTC
CASSLGPGGEQYF
>16|TRBV4-3|once|TRBD2|TRBJ2-3
TGCGCCAGCAGCCAAGGGAGCGGGGTTAGCACAGATACGCAGTATTTT
CASSQGSGVSTDTQYF
>13|TRBV10-1|.|TRBD1|TRBJ1-2
TGCGCCAGCAGTCCATACAGGGGGATCGGCTACACCTTC
CASSPYRGIGYTF
>19|TRBV4-3|.|TRBD1|TRBJ2-1
TGCGCCAGCAGCCCCTTAAGTCCTTGGGGACAGGGGATTATGAATGAGCAGTTCTTC
CASSPLSPWGQGIMNEQFF
>15|TRBV4-1|.|.|TRBJ1-6
TGCGCCAGCAGCCAAGAGGAGGGGAGGGTGACACCCCTCCACTTT
CASSQEEGRVTPLHF
>18|TRBV7-9|.|TRBD1|TRBJ2-7
TGTGCCAGCAGCTTAGTAGGTTTAGGGGGACAGAGAGCCTACGAGCAGTACTTC
CASSLVGLGGQRAYEQYF